This T cell receptor beta chain was captured in a study of T cell responses to AZD1222 COVID-19 vaccine. Sequencing used immunoSEQ multiplex PCR; TCRdb keeps in-frame clones, though not all of them. The sample contains about 92,000 clones, around 90% of which appear only once. Notes on the study in general: Repertoire samples came only from after the peak T cell response. After two AZD1222 doses, spike-specific TCR breadth and depth rose versus day 0. Clonal diversity may have been underestimated in mostly white British donors. Only 5 to 7 AZD1222 recipients tested seropositive at baseline.

This clone was detected only a few times. Its target is unknown. Trimming removed 6 bases from V and 0 bases from J; junction bases left unmatched: 5. This CDR3 has 15 amino acids. Germline CDR1 SNHLY, CDR2 FYNNEI. This receptor was taken from an adult in good health. The chain uses TRBV2 and TRBJ2-1; 7 bases agree with TRBD1. Sequences were derived from peripheral blood, sampled on day 0 of AZD1222 vaccination. CDR3 sequence reads: CASSRDRDSYNEQFF. CDR3 in DNA: TGTGCCAGCAGCAGAGACAGGGACTCCTACAATGAGCAGTTCTTC.